The clone carrying this TCR beta chain was counted a single time. The data originate from a study of shared clonotypes between healthy human individuals. Here immunoSEQ multiplex PCR was the method, and the copy in TCRdb shows in-frame clones only, minus some. The sample has some 240,000 clones, 65% seen once. Per germline, CDR1 MNHEY and CDR2 SVGAGI. V was clipped by 5 bases and J by 11 bases; unmatched bases: 8. The CDR3 has 13 residues. The source is a man under 40 in good health. The V gene is TRBV6-5, the J gene TRBJ2-1; 8 bases align to TRBD1. Sequencing was performed on memory CD4+ T cells sorted from blood. Described subset: CD45RA-negative fraction. CDR3 amino acids: CASSPRRQGKQFF. CDR3 nucleotides: TGTGCCAGCAGTCCAAGGAGACAGGGGAAGCAGTTCTTC.